The clone carrying this TCR beta chain has a handful of counts. TCRdb reanalysed the 5' RACE reads using MiXCR and keeps one entry per CDR3 protein. Among 42,000 or so distinct CDR3 sequences, 6.8% were seen once, and the ten largest hold 15%. The sample belongs to a study of T cells after yellow fever vaccination. Background on the study: The SMART-Seq v4 Ultra Low Input method served to prepare the low-cell-number fractions. Overall study results and limits: Peaking faster, on day 5 versus 15, the secondary response was nonetheless weaker.

Trimming at V came to 5 bases and at J to 5 bases, leaving 9 bases not matched to a gene. From germline, CDR1 is SEHNR and CDR2 FQNEAQ (reference sequence). This CDR3 is 15 amino acids long. The chain uses TRBV7-9 and TRBJ2-1; 7 nucleotides line up with TRBD2. The specimen comprised CD8+ T cells not binding an NS4B(214-222) dextramer, sorted from PBMCs, sampled 45 days after the yellow fever booster vaccination. The sequence came from a man aged 25-40 years who received the YFV17D yellow fever vaccine. The CDR3 DNA is TGTGCCAGCAGCCCTACCGGGACTAACCACAATGAGCAGTTCTTC. Translating gives CASSPTGTNHNEQFF.